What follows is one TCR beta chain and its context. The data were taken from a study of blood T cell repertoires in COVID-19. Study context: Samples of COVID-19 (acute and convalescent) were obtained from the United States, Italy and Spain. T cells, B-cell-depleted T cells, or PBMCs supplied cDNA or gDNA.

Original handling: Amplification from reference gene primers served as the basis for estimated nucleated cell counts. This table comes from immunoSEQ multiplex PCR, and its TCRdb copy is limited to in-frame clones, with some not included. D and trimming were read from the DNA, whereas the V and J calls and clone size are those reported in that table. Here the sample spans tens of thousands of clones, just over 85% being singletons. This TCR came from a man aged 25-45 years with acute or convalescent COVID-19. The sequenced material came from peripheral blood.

CDR3: CASSLRTVNTEAFF. CDR3 in DNA: TGTGCCAGCAGCCTGAGGACAGTGAACACTGAAGCTTTCTTT. V usage is TRBV11-2 and J usage is TRBJ1-1, with a possible D match to TRBD1 (6 bases). Trimming cost V 5 bases and J 0 bases, with 10 bases left between them. The CDR3 has 14 residues. Per germline, CDR1 SGHAT and CDR2 FQNNGV.